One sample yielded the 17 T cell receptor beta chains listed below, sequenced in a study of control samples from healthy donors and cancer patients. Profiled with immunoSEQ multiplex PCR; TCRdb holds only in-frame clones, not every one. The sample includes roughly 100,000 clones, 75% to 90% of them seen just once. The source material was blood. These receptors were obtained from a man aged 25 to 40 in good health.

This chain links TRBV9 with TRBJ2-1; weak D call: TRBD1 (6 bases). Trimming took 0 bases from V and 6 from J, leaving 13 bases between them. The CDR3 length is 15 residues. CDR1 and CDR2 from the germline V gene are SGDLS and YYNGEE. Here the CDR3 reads CASSVDGEGVNEQFF. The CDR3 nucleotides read TGTGCCAGCAGCGTAGACGGTGAGGGGGTCAATGAGCAGTTCTTC.

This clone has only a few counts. The CDR3 here is CASSFLGEQYV. CDR3 sequence (DNA): TGTGCCAGCAGCTTCTTAGGCGAGCAGTACGTC. The chain recombines TRBV7-9 with TRBJ2-7; D unresolved. Germline loops: CDR1 SEHNR, CDR2 FQNEAQ (reference sequence). This CDR3 is built from 11 residues. V shed 3 bases and J shed 6 bases, with 6 bases lying between them.

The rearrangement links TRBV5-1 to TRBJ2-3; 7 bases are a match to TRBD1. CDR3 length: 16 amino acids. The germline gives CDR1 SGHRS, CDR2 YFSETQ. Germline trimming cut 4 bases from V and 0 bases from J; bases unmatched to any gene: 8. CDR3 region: CASSMRQGSSTDTQYF. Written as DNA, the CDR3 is TGCGCCAGCAGCATGAGACAGGGATCTAGCACAGATACGCAGTATTTT.

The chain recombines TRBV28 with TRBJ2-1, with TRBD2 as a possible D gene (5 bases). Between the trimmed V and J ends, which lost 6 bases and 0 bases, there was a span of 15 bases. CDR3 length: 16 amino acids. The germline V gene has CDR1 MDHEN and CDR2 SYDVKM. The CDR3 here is CASSRLGESSYNEQFF. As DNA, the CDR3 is TGTGCCAGCAGCCGCCTCGGGGAAAGCTCCTACAATGAGCAGTTCTTC.

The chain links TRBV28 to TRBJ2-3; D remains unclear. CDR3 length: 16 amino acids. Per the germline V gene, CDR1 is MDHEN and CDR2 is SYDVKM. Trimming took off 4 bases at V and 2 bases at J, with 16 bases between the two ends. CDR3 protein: CASSSPRTPFTDTQYF. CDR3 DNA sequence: TGTGCCAGCAGTTCCCCCAGGACCCCTTTCACAGATACGCAGTATTTT.

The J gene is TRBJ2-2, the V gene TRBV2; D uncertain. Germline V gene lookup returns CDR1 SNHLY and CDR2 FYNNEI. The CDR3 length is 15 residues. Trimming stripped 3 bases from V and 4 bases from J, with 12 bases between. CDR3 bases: TGTGCCAGCAGTGATTATAGTTCGGGCACCGGGGAGCTGTTTTTT. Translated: CASSDYSSGTGELFF. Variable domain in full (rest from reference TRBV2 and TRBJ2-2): EPEVTQTPSHQVTQMGQEVILRCVPISNHLYFYWYRQILGQKVEFLVSFYNNEISEKSEIFDDQFSVERPDGSNFTLKIRSTKLEDSAMYFCASSDYSSGTGELFFGEGSRLTVL.

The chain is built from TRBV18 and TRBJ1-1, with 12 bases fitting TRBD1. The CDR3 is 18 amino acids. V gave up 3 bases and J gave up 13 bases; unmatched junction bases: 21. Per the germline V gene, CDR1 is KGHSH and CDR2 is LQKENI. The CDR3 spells CASSPPGTGGLLPDLGFF. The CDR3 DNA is TGTGCCAGCTCACCTCCCGGGACAGGGGGCTTATTGCCTGACTTAGGTTTCTTT.

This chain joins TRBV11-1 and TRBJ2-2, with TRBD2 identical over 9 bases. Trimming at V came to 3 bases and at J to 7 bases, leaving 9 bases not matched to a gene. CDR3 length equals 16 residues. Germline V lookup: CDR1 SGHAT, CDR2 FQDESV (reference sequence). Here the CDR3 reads CASSFSRGGPIGELFF. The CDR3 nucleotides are TGTGCCAGCAGCTTTTCGCGGGGGGGCCCGATCGGGGAGCTGTTTTTT.

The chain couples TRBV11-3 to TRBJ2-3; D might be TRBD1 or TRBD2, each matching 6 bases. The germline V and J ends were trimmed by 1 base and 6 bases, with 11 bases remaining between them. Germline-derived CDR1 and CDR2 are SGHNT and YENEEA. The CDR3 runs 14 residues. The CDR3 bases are TGTGCCAGCAGCTTAGGGGGGGCAACGGATACGCAGTATTTT. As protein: CASSLGGATDTQYF.

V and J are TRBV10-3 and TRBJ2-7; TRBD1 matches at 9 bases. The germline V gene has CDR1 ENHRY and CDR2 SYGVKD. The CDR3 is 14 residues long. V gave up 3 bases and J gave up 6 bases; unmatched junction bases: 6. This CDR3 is CAISDPGQGSEQYF. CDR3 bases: TGTGCCATCAGTGACCCGGGACAGGGATCCGAGCAGTACTTC.

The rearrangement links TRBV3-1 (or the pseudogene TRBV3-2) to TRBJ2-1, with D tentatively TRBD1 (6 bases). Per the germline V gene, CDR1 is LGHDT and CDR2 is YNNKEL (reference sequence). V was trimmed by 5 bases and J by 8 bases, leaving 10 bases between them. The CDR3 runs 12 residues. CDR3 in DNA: TGTGCCAGCAGCAACAGGGTGGATGAGCAGTTCTTC. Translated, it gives CASSNRVDEQFF.

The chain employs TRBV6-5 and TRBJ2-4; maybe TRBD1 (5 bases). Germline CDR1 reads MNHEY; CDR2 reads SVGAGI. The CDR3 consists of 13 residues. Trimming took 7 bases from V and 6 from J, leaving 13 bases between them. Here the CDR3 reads CASIDSNVNIQYF. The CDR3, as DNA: TGTGCCAGCATAGACAGTAATGTAAACATTCAGTACTTC.

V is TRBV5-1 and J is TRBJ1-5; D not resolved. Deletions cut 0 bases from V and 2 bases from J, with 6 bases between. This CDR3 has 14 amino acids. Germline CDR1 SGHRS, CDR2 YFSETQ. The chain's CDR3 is CASSLGSGNQPQHF. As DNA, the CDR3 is TGCGCCAGCAGCTTGGGCAGTGGCAATCAGCCCCAGCATTTT.

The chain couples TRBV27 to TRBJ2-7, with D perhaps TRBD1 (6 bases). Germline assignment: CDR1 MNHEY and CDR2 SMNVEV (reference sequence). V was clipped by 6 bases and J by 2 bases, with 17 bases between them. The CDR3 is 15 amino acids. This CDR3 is CASSLRGWGPYEQYV. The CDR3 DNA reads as TGTGCCAGCAGCCTCCGTGGTTGGGGGCCCTACGAGCAGTACGTC.

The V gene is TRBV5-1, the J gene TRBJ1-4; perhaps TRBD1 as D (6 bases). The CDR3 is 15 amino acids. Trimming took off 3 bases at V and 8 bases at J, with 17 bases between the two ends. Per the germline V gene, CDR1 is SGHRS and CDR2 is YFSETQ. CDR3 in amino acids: CASSSKQGLGEKLFF. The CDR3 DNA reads TGCGCCAGCAGCTCGAAACAGGGATTAGGCGAAAAACTGTTTTTT.

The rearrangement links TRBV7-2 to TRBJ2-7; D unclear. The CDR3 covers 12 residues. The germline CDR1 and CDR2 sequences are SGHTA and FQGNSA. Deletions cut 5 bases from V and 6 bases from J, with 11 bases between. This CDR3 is CASSIYSGEQYF. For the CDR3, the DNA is TGTGCCAGCAGCATATACTCGGGCGAGCAGTACTTC.

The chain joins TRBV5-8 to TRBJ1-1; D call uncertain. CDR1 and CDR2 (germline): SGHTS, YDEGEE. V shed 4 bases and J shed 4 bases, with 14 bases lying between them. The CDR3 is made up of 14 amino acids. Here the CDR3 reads CASSAPDKSTEAFF. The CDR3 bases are TGTGCCAGCAGCGCACCAGACAAAAGCACTGAAGCTTTCTTT.